Listed here are 13 T cell receptor beta chains from one sample, sequenced in a study of PD-1 blockade in mismatch repair-deficient tumors. Profiled with immunoSEQ multiplex PCR; TCRdb holds only in-frame clones, not every one. The repertoire holds about 120,000 clones, with roughly 80% as singletons. The sample was peripheral blood, taken approximately 14 months after starting pembrolizumab. The source is an adult with mismatch repair-deficient cancer.

This clone came up once. The V and J genes are TRBV6-6 and TRBJ2-7, with 9 positions matching TRBD2. V dropped 6 bases and J dropped 0; count of bases not matched to a gene: 6. The CDR3 has 15 residues. The germline V gene has CDR1 MNHNY and CDR2 SVGAGI (reference sequence). CDR3 region: CASRTGTSLSYEQYF. The CDR3 nucleotides are TGTGCCAGCAGAACCGGGACTAGCCTCTCCTACGAGCAGTACTTC.

The CDR3 loop reads CASSTRTGELFF. The DNA of the CDR3 is TGTGCCAGCAGCACGCGAACCGGGGAGCTGTTTTTT. This chain uses TRBV13 with TRBJ2-2; D is undetermined. Trimming shortened V by 5 bases and J by 5 bases, and 6 bases separated the two germline ends. Germline loops: CDR1 PRHDT, CDR2 FYEKMQ (reference sequence). The CDR3 totals 12 residues.

This clone came up a few times. This chain links TRBV19 with TRBJ2-1, with a tentative D call TRBD2 (5 bases). The CDR3 covers 14 residues. V lost 3 bases, J lost 4 bases, and 10 bases lay in between. Germline V CDR1 and CDR2: LNHDA, SQIVND (reference sequence). CDR3 DNA sequence: TGTGCCAGTAGTATTGAACGGGATTACAATGAGCAGTTCTTC. Amino acids: CASSIERDYNEQFF.

The chain links TRBV12-5 to TRBJ2-1; unclear D gene. The CDR3 is 10 residues long. Trimming cost V 2 bases and J 7 bases, with 0 bases left between them. Germline lookup yields CDR1 LGHNT and CDR2 FRNRAP. The CDR3 DNA is TGTGCTAGTGGTTTGAATGAGCAGTTCTTC. It specifies CASGLNEQFF.

The chain links TRBV9 to TRBJ1-1; D gene uncertain. In germline, CDR1 is SGDLS, CDR2 YYNGEE. The V gene lost 4 bases and the J gene lost 1 base, with 14 bases spanning the gap. The CDR3 totals 15 residues. The CDR3 protein is CASSPAQNWNTEAFF. The DNA of the CDR3 is TGTGCCAGCAGCCCAGCACAAAACTGGAACACTGAAGCTTTCTTT. Full variable domain (remainder filled in from reference TRBV9 and TRBJ1-1): DSGVTQTPKHLITATGQRVTLRCSPRSGDLSVYWYQQSLDQGLQFLIQYYNGEERAKGNILERFSAQQFPDLHSELNLSSLELGDSALYFCASSPAQNWNTEAFFGQGTRLTVV.

Notes on this clone: The junction departs from the called germline gene at one end, perhaps through a read error. The chain has TRBV5-6 and TRBJ2-1; 12 positions agree with TRBD2. The CDR3 contains 15 residues. Germline V gene lookup returns CDR1 SGHDT and CDR2 YYEEEE. The CDR3 sequence: CASSPGLAGYSEQFF. The CDR3 region has the DNA TGTGCCAGCAGCCCTGGACTAGCGGGATACAGTGAGCAGTTCTTC.

The CDR3 loop is CAWNPGQGAYGYTF. The CDR3 nucleotides are TGTGCCTGGAATCCGGGACAGGGGGCCTATGGCTACACCTTC. The V gene is TRBV30, the J gene TRBJ1-2; TRBD1 matches 12 bases. Unmatched junction bases numbered 4, after V lost 4 bases and J lost 4 bases. Germline V CDR1 and CDR2: GTSNPN, SVGIG (reference sequence). The CDR3 totals 14 residues.

The chain is built from TRBV5-5 and TRBJ1-4; perhaps TRBD1 as D (6 bases). Looked up from germline, CDR1 is SGHKS and CDR2 is YYEKEE (reference sequence). The CDR3 consists of 14 residues. The V end lost 1 base, the J end lost 6 bases, and 10 bases lay between the germline ends. The CDR3 is CASSLSPGDEKLFF. CDR3 bases: TGTGCCAGCAGCTTGTCGCCAGGGGATGAAAAACTGTTTTTT.

V usage is TRBV19 and J usage is TRBJ2-1; D is perhaps TRBD1 (6 bases). V was trimmed by 4 bases and J by 5 bases, leaving 18 bases between them. The CDR3 has 16 amino acids. Germline loops: CDR1 LNHDA, CDR2 SQIVND (reference sequence). CDR3 bases: TGTGCCAGTAGTAATTTACGGCAGGGGAAGGACAATGAGCAGTTCTTC. Encoded protein: CASSNLRQGKDNEQFF.

The chain is built from TRBV7-9 and TRBJ2-2; D uncertain. The CDR3 covers 12 residues. Germline loops: CDR1 SEHNR, CDR2 FQNEAQ (reference sequence). V lost 8 bases and J 6 bases, leaving 10 bases between the germline ends. The CDR3 here is CASPRPSGELFF. The CDR3 bases are TGTGCCAGCCCCCGTCCCTCCGGGGAGCTGTTTTTT.

The chain joins TRBV7-2 to TRBJ1-3, with unresolved D. The CDR3 consists of 13 residues. Trimming stripped 3 bases from V and 4 bases from J, with 7 bases between. Germline V gives CDR1 SGHTA, CDR2 FQGNSA. For the CDR3, the DNA is TGTGCCAGCAGCTTTAATTCAGGAAACACCATATATTTT. Translation gives CASSFNSGNTIYF.

The V gene is TRBV27, the J gene TRBJ2-1, with TRBD2 matching 11 bases. This CDR3 region has 15 residues. Trimming took 8 bases from V and 8 from J; bases not matched to a gene: 11. Germline CDR1 and CDR2: MNHEY and SMNVEV (reference sequence). CDR3 sequence reads: CASGQLAGVVDEQFF. The CDR3 nucleotides are TGTGCCAGCGGACAACTAGCGGGAGTAGTAGATGAGCAGTTCTTC.

The chain couples TRBV7-8 to TRBJ2-3; D is possibly TRBD2 (6 bases). CDR3 length: 16 amino acids. Germline V lookup: CDR1 SGHVS, CDR2 FQNEAQ. V was cut by 5 bases and J by 6 bases, with 21 bases left in between. CDR3 sequence reads: CASSPLGRGVGDTQYF. CDR3 bases: TGTGCCAGCAGCCCCCTAGGGCGGGGTGTGGGGGATACGCAGTATTTT.